The source of this T cell receptor (beta chain) is a study of T cell repertoires in cytomegalovirus infection. At the level of the study: In the study, CMV epitopes included recently identified HLA-C-restricted and well-studied HLA-B-restricted ones. Shared public TCR beta signatures pointed to both CMV infection and a matching HLA type. Overall study results and limits: It was HLA-C-restricted CMV-specific TCR beta clonotypes that dominated the response ex vivo. CMV carriers with the relevant HLA were identified by cumulative public TCR beta family frequency.

On this clonotype: The antigen remains undetermined.

TCRdb passed the reads through MiXCR, listing each CDR3 protein once. The sample records approximately 770,000 distinct CDR3 sequences, just under 30% being singletons. The CDR3 runs to 17 residues. CDR1 and CDR2 from the germline V gene are SEHNR and FQNEAQ (reference sequence). The V end was cut by 5 bases, the J end by 0 bases, with 18 bases between. V gene TRBV7-9 combines with J gene TRBJ2-3; tentatively, D is TRBD2 (7 bases). This material consisted of cultured CD8+ T cells from PBMCs, taken from culture after CMV antigen stimulation. The sequence came from a human donor in good health (CMV status not recorded). Some clones in this sample may be carry-over from other donors' samples. CDR3 DNA sequence: TGTGCCAGCAGCCTACGGGGGGCACTGACTAGCACAGATACGCAGTATTTT. Translating it yields CASSLRGALTSTDTQYF.